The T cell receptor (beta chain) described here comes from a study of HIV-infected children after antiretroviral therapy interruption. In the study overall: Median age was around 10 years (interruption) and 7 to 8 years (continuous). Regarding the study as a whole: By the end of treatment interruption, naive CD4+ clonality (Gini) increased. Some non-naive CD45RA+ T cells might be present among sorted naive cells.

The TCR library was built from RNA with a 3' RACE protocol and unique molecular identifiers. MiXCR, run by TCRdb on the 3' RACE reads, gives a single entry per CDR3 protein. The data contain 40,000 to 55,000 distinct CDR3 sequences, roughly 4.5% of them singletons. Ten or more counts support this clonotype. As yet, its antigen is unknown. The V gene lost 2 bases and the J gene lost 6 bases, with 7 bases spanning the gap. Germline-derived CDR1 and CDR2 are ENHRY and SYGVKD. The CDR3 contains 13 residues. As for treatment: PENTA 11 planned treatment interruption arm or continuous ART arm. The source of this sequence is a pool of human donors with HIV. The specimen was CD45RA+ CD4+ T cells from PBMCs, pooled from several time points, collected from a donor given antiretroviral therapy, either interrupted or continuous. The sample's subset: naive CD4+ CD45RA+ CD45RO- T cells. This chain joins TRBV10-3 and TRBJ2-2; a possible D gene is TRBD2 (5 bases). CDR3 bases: TGTGCCATCAGTGAGGCAGCGGCCGGGGAGCTGTTTTTT. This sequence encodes CAISEAAAGELFF.